The 32 T cell receptor beta chains below come from one sample, sequenced in a study of T-cell memory formation after mild COVID-19. TCRdb re-analysed the 5' RACE reads in MiXCR, keeping a single row per CDR3 protein. The sample lists 450,000 to 700,000 distinct CDR3 sequences, over 15% occurring once. The sample was PBMCs or a T cell subset sorted from them (not recorded which). The receptors come from an adult woman who had mild COVID-19 (a few samples of this study predate the infection). Cell type and time point are not known.

This clonotype was seen more than once but under ten times. This chain uses TRBV15 with TRBJ2-1, with D perhaps matching TRBD2 (6 bases). The CDR3 sequence is 13 residues long. The V end was cut by 3 bases, the J end by 9 bases, with 12 bases between. The V gene's germline CDR1 is LNHNV and CDR2 YYDKDF (reference sequence). The CDR3: CATSSYRGGEQFF. In nucleotides, the CDR3 is TGTGCCACCAGCAGTTATAGGGGAGGTGAGCAGTTCTTC.

Only a few counts were recorded for this clonotype. The chain combines TRBV29-1 with TRBJ1-2; D possibly corresponds to TRBD1 (6 bases). V was cut by 7 bases and J by 5 bases, with 17 bases left in between. Germline CDR1 reads SQVTM; CDR2 reads ANQGSEA. The CDR3 consists of 13 residues. The CDR3 sequence is CSAGDTANYGYTF. CDR3 DNA: TGCAGCGCGGGGGACACAGCCAATTATGGCTACACCTTC.

This clonotype was picked up a small number of times. The rearrangement uses TRBV5-1 and TRBJ1-6, with 8 bases aligning to TRBD1. The germline V gene has CDR1 SGHRS and CDR2 YFSETQ. V lost 3 bases, J lost 7 bases, and 6 bases stayed unmatched. This CDR3 region has 15 residues. The chain's CDR3 is CASSYTGTGNSPLHF. CDR3 nucleotides: TGCGCCAGCAGCTACACCGGGACAGGAAATTCACCCCTCCACTTT. Together with reference TRBV5-1 and TRBJ1-6, the CDR3 gives the full variable domain: KAGVTQTPRYLIKTRGQQVTLSCSPISGHRSVSWYQQTPGQGLQFLFEYFSETQRNKGNFPGRFSGRQFSNSRSEMNVSTLELGDSALYLCASSYTGTGNSPLHFGNGTRLTVT.

This clonotype turned up a few times. J is TRBJ2-5 and V is TRBV12-3 or TRBV12-4; D ambiguous. This CDR3 has 13 amino acids. V shed 1 base and J shed 6 bases, with 9 bases lying between them. The CDR3 bases are TGTGCCAGCAGTTTAGGTGATGACAAGACCCAGTACTTC. Its translation: CASSLGDDKTQYF.

This clonotype was seen only a few times. The J gene is TRBJ2-1, the V gene TRBV12-3 or TRBV12-4, with D hard to call. The V end lost 5 bases, the J end lost 0 bases, and 14 bases lay between the germline ends. The CDR3 spans 16 residues. In DNA form, the CDR3 reads TGTGCCAGCAGTGCCCGGCCCTTGAGCTCCTACAATGAGCAGTTCTTC. It translates to CASSARPLSSYNEQFF.

Only a few counts were recorded for this clonotype. The chain recombines TRBV5-6 with TRBJ2-2, with D possibly being TRBD1 (6 bases). Germline V gene data show CDR1 as SGHDT and CDR2 as YYEEEE. CDR3 length equals 16 residues. The V end was cut by 4 bases, the J end by 6 bases, with 19 bases between. The DNA for the CDR3 is TGTGCCAGCAGCGACCCAAAAAAGACAGGCCCCGGGGAGCTGTTTTTT. Translating it yields CASSDPKKTGPGELFF.

CDR3 sequence: CASSLSRGFSNQPQHF. CDR3 coding DNA: TGTGCCAGCAGTTTAAGTAGGGGATTCAGCAATCAGCCCCAGCATTTT. The V call is TRBV27, the J call TRBJ1-5; tentative D call: TRBD1 (5 bases). Germline V gene sequence: CDR1 MNHEY, CDR2 SMNVEV (reference sequence). Trimming removed 2 bases at V and 1 base at J, with 12 bases between. The CDR3 consists of 16 residues.

The J gene is TRBJ2-1, the V gene TRBV15; 7 bases fit TRBD1. With 4 bases clipped from V and 4 bases from J, the junction kept 13 bases outside the gene matches. The CDR3 runs 17 residues. From germline, CDR1 is LNHNV and CDR2 YYDKDF (reference sequence). Here the CDR3 reads CATSTPAQGWEYNEQFF. The CDR3 region has the DNA TGTGCCACCAGCACCCCCGCACAGGGGTGGGAATACAATGAGCAGTTCTTC.

This clonotype has only a few counts. The V call is TRBV3-1, the J call TRBJ1-2; a possible D gene is TRBD1 (6 bases). The germline CDR1 and CDR2 sequences are LGHDT and YNNKEL (reference sequence). V was clipped by 4 bases and J by 2 bases, with 11 bases between them. The CDR3 length is 14 residues. Written as DNA, the CDR3 is TGTGCCAGCAGCCGGAACCAGGGGAACTATGGCTACACCTTC. Translation: CASSRNQGNYGYTF.

The chain joins TRBV7-9 to TRBJ2-5; D not certain. Germline CDR1 reads SEHNR; CDR2 reads FQNEAQ (reference sequence). V was pared by 3 bases and J by 1 base, with 6 bases between. The CDR3 sequence is 13 residues long. CDR3 nucleotides: TGTGCCAGCAGCTTCCCCCGCCAAGAGACCCAGTACTTC. It specifies CASSFPRQETQYF.

The V call is TRBV6-2 or TRBV6-3, the J call TRBJ2-1; TRBD2 matches at 7 bases. V trimming: 0 bases; J trimming: 1 base; junction bases outside the gene matches: 6. CDR1 is MNHEY, CDR2 SVGEGT, per germline. The CDR3 runs to 17 residues. Here the CDR3 DNA reads TGTGCCAGCAGTTACTCGAATAGCGGGTGGTCCTACAATGAGCAGTTCTTC. Protein product: CASSYSNSGWSYNEQFF.

V usage is TRBV10-3 and J usage is TRBJ2-3; 10 nucleotides agree with TRBD2. Germline CDR1 and CDR2: ENHRY and SYGVKD. Trimming at V came to 4 bases and at J to 2 bases, leaving 9 bases not matched to a gene. The CDR3 runs to 17 residues. CDR3 in amino acids: CAISGVSAGGLTDTQYF. The CDR3 nucleotides are TGTGCCATCAGTGGTGTCTCAGCGGGAGGGCTCACAGATACGCAGTATTTT.

This clonotype was seen only a few times. The chain employs TRBV2 and TRBJ2-2; 7 positions agree with TRBD2. In germline, CDR1 is SNHLY, CDR2 FYNNEI. The CDR3 is 14 amino acids. CDR3 sequence reads: CATGGRGNTGELFF. CDR3 coding DNA: TGTGCAACGGGCGGGAGAGGGAACACCGGGGAGCTGTTTTTT.

The gene calls are TRBV3-1 and TRBJ2-2, with D perhaps TRBD1 or TRBD2 (5 bases each). Germline loops: CDR1 LGHDT, CDR2 YNNKEL (reference sequence). The V end lost 6 bases, the J end lost 2 bases, and 16 bases lay between the germline ends. The CDR3 spans 16 residues. DNA for the CDR3: TGTGCCAGCAGACCCCATGTTGGGACCAACACCGGGGAGCTGTTTTTT. Translating gives CASRPHVGTNTGELFF.

This clonotype was recorded a few times. The chain is built from TRBV12-3 or TRBV12-4 and TRBJ2-3; possible D gene TRBD2, 6 bases. Trimming left V 3 bases short and J 5 bases short, with 12 bases between. CDR3 length: 14 amino acids. Here the CDR3 DNA reads TGTGCCAGCAGTTTCGGCGGGGCCGGAGATACGCAGTATTTT. Its protein product is CASSFGGAGDTQYF.

This clonotype came up a few times. The V and J genes are TRBV6-2 or TRBV6-3 and TRBJ2-1; D unclear. The CDR3 spans 16 residues. Trimming took off 2 bases at V and 6 bases at J, with 17 bases between the two ends. Germline loops: CDR1 MNHEY, CDR2 SVGEGT. CDR3 protein: CASSYVGYLPFNEQFF. The DNA of the CDR3 is TGTGCCAGCAGTTACGTTGGCTATCTTCCGTTCAATGAGCAGTTCTTC.

The CDR3 spells CATFSRVHLDYEQYF. CDR3 DNA sequence: TGTGCCACCTTCAGCAGGGTCCATCTTGACTACGAGCAGTACTTC. The chain joins TRBV19 to TRBJ2-7; D is perhaps TRBD1 (5 bases). Trimming removed 10 bases from V and 3 bases from J, with 22 bases in between. Per the germline V gene, CDR1 is LNHDA and CDR2 is SQIVND (reference sequence). CDR3 length: 15 residues.

V and J are TRBV5-6 and TRBJ1-5; tentatively, D is TRBD1 (6 bases). Germline V gene sequence: CDR1 SGHDT, CDR2 YYEEEE. The CDR3 consists of 16 residues. With 4 bases removed from V and 7 bases from J, the gap between germline ends came to 21 bases. Here the CDR3 DNA reads TGTGCCAGCAGCCTACAGGGAAGGGGTTTTTCACAGCCCCAGCATTTT. Translated: CASSLQGRGFSQPQHF.

This clonotype was seen a handful of times. V gene TRBV6-2 or TRBV6-3 combines with J gene TRBJ1-5; no firm D call. The ends were cut back, 7 bases at V and 6 bases at J, with 25 bases in the middle. The length of the CDR3 is 17 residues. CDR1 MNHEY and CDR2 SVGEGT come from the germline V gene. In nucleotides, the CDR3 is TGTGCCAGCACCCCATCCGCCAACAACCTCTGGGGTCAGCCCCAGCATTTT. Translating gives CASTPSANNLWGQPQHF.

The J gene is TRBJ1-4, the V gene TRBV7-6; a possible D gene is TRBD1 (5 bases). V gave up 6 bases and J gave up 8 bases, with 19 bases separating them. The CDR3 spans 15 residues. Germline V gene sequence: CDR1 SGHVS, CDR2 FNYEAQ. This CDR3 is CASRTGFSSGEKLFF. In nucleotides, the CDR3 is TGTGCCAGCAGGACGGGTTTCTCTTCAGGGGAAAAACTGTTTTTT.

V is TRBV6-5 and J is TRBJ1-1; TRBD1 is a possible D gene (6 bases). V gave up 6 bases and J gave up 1 base, with 9 bases separating them. Germline V gives CDR1 MNHEY, CDR2 SVGAGI. There are 13 residues in the CDR3. CDR3 DNA: TGTGCCAGCAGAGGACAGTCGAACACTGAAGCTTTCTTT. Its translation is CASRGQSNTEAFF.

This clonotype was seen only a few times. V is TRBV4-3 and J is TRBJ2-3, with 8 bases that match TRBD2. Trimming cost V 0 bases and J 3 bases; bases outside gene matches: 11. The germline gives CDR1 LGHNA, CDR2 YSLEER. The CDR3 contains 18 residues. The CDR3 DNA is TGCGCCAGCAGCCAAGATCCGCCCCCGGGGGGGCAGACAGATACGCAGTATTTT. This gives the protein CASSQDPPPGGQTDTQYF.

This clonotype was detected ten times or more. The chain couples TRBV7-3 to TRBJ2-1, with 7 positions matching TRBD1. In germline, CDR1 is SGHTA, CDR2 FQGTGA. The CDR3 runs to 15 residues. The trim removed 5 bases at V and 1 base at J, leaving 5 bases unmatched. CDR3 in DNA: TGTGCCAGCAGCCGGACAGGTTTGTCCTACAATGAGCAGTTCTTC. Translating it yields CASSRTGLSYNEQFF.

The CDR3 DNA reads as TGTGCCAGCAGCCAAGACAGGGATACTAGCACAGATACGCAGTATTTT. Amino acids: CASSQDRDTSTDTQYF. This chain joins TRBV4-2 and TRBJ2-3, with D perhaps TRBD1 (5 bases). The V gene's germline CDR1 is LGHNA and CDR2 YNFKEQ. This CDR3 comprises 16 residues. V was pared by 0 bases and J by 0 bases, with 10 bases between.

This clonotype was detected only a few times. The CDR3, as DNA: TGTGCCAGCTCACCACGACAGCCTAACACTGAAGCTTTCTTT. This encodes CASSPRQPNTEAFF. V is TRBV18 and J is TRBJ1-1; D might be TRBD1 (5 bases). CDR3 length: 14 amino acids. Trimming took off 1 base at V and 2 bases at J, with 8 bases between the two ends. Germline V lookup: CDR1 KGHSH, CDR2 LQKENI.

This clonotype was observed at least ten times. This chain joins TRBV7-9 and TRBJ2-4; perhaps D is TRBD1 or TRBD2 (5 bases each). Trimming pared 5 bases from V and 6 bases from J, leaving 11 bases between. The CDR3 loop spans 13 amino acids. Germline loops: CDR1 SEHNR, CDR2 FQNEAQ (reference sequence). The CDR3 DNA reads TGTGCCAGCAGCAACGGGACGGGAAACATTCAGTACTTC. The encoded protein is CASSNGTGNIQYF.

V gene TRBV4-2 combines with J gene TRBJ2-2; 11 bases are a match to TRBD2. Trimming took 3 bases from V and 3 from J; bases not matched to a gene: 3. Germline V gene sequence: CDR1 LGHNA, CDR2 YNFKEQ. The CDR3 runs to 16 residues. CDR3 DNA: TGTGCCAGCAGCCAGGGGACTAGCGGATACACCGGGGAGCTGTTTTTT. The encoded protein is CASSQGTSGYTGELFF.

V gene TRBV7-3 combines with J gene TRBJ2-1, with 13 bases aligning to TRBD2. CDR1 and CDR2 from the germline V gene are SGHTA and FQGTGA. The CDR3 consists of 16 residues. The J segment lost 6 bases and the V segment lost 5 bases, leaving 7 bases of the junction unmatched. This CDR3 reads CASSPGGLAGINEQFF. DNA of the CDR3: TGTGCCAGCAGCCCGGGGGGACTAGCGGGGATCAATGAGCAGTTCTTC.

This clonotype was found many times. V and J are TRBV7-9 and TRBJ2-3, with 9 bases identical to TRBD2. CDR1 is SEHNR, CDR2 FQNEAQ, per germline (reference sequence). The junction had 6 bases not matched to a gene; V was cut back by 3 bases and J by 5 bases. The CDR3 has 15 residues. The CDR3 loop reads CASSFLAGAGDTQYF. The CDR3 coding sequence is TGTGCCAGCAGCTTCTTAGCGGGAGCGGGAGATACGCAGTATTTT.

The chain combines TRBV6-5 with TRBJ2-2; TRBD2 aligns across 10 bases. This CDR3 is 16 amino acids long. The germline V gene encodes CDR1 MNHEY and CDR2 SVGAGI. V trimming: 6 bases; J trimming: 3 bases; junction bases outside the gene matches: 7. Here the CDR3 DNA reads TGTGCCAGCAGCCCCAGCGGGAGGGCCGACACCGGGGAGCTGTTTTTT. Its translation is CASSPSGRADTGELFF.

This clonotype showed up many times. The chain joins TRBV20-1 to TRBJ1-5, with D possibly being TRBD1 (6 bases). Trimming shortened V by 8 bases and J by 0 bases, and 11 bases separated the two germline ends. CDR3 length equals 13 residues. From germline, CDR1 is DFQATT and CDR2 SNEGSKA (reference sequence). CDR3 in amino acids: CSTQGHSNQPQHF. As DNA, the CDR3 is TGCAGTACACAGGGACATAGCAATCAGCCCCAGCATTTT.

CDR3 DNA: TGCAGTGCTAGAGGTAGCGGGGATTTCTACGAGCAGTACTTC. It translates to CSARGSGDFYEQYF. The chain is built from TRBV20-1 and TRBJ2-7, with 8 bases that match TRBD2. Germline V gene data show CDR1 as DFQATT and CDR2 as SNEGSKA (reference sequence). This CDR3 spans 14 amino acids. The V gene end was trimmed by 1 base and the J gene end by 3 bases; junction bases not matched to a gene: 5.